Presented here are 11 T cell receptor beta chains from one specimen sequenced in a study of blood T cell repertoires in COVID-19. Profiling relied on immunoSEQ multiplex PCR, and the TCRdb table lists in-frame clones only, not all of them. The data contain approximately 100,000 clones, approximately 80% of them singletons. The source material was peripheral blood. These receptors were taken from a man in his 70s with active or convalescent COVID-19.

The V call is TRBV28, the J call TRBJ1-2; no definite D call. CDR1 is MDHEN, CDR2 SYDVKM, per germline. The CDR3 is made up of 16 amino acids. Deletions cut 2 bases from V and 0 bases from J, with 13 bases between. CDR3 DNA: TGTGCCAGCAGTTTAGTTCTTGGGCCCGCTAACTATGGCTACACCTTC. The encoded protein is CASSLVLGPANYGYTF.

This sequence joins TRBV7-9 and TRBJ2-5, with 12 bases matching TRBD2. V was pared by 5 bases and J by 9 bases, with 16 bases of the junction left unmatched. CDR1 and CDR2 from the germline V gene are SEHNR and FQNEAQ (reference sequence). This CDR3 spans 17 amino acids. The CDR3 sequence: CASSPTSGGTRLTSQYF. As DNA, the CDR3 is TGTGCCAGCAGCCCAACTAGCGGGGGGACCCGGCTGACGTCCCAGTACTTC.

The rearrangement joins TRBV6-5 to TRBJ2-7, with D hard to call. V was clipped by 6 bases and J by 0 bases, with 6 bases between them. CDR1 is MNHEY and CDR2 is SVGAGI in the germline V gene. The CDR3 is 12 residues long. The CDR3 DNA is TGTGCCAGCAGGGGCGACTCCTACGAGCAGTACTTC. Protein: CASRGDSYEQYF.

The chain employs TRBV2 and TRBJ2-5; 8 positions match TRBD1. V dropped 4 bases and J dropped 5; count of bases not matched to a gene: 15. CDR1 SNHLY and CDR2 FYNNEI come from the germline V gene. This CDR3 has 17 amino acids. CDR3 sequence reads: CASSGIVLRQGRETQYF. In DNA, the CDR3 is TGTGCCAGCAGTGGGATAGTATTACGACAGGGGCGCGAGACCCAGTACTTC.

This clone was seen a handful of times. This rearrangement joins TRBV28 to TRBJ2-5, with 8 bases fitting TRBD2. Germline lookup yields CDR1 MDHEN and CDR2 SYDVKM. This CDR3 spans 15 amino acids. The V and J ends lost 6 bases and 4 bases, in that order; junction bases with no gene match: 10. The CDR3 is CASSLAGLRGETQYF. The CDR3 bases are TGTGCCAGCAGCTTAGCGGGGTTGAGGGGAGAGACCCAGTACTTC.

The chain employs TRBV6-4 and TRBJ2-2; TRBD2 agrees at 7 bases. Germline lookup yields CDR1 MRHNA and CDR2 SNTAGT. The CDR3 runs to 15 residues. The ends lost 5 bases at V and 4 bases at J; junction bases unmatched: 7. The CDR3 coding sequence is TGTGCCAGCAGTCCGCTGGGGGGGATCACCGGGGAGCTGTTTTTT. Translating it yields CASSPLGGITGELFF.

The V call is TRBV5-1, the J call TRBJ2-7; 10 positions agree with TRBD1. Per germline, CDR1 SGHRS and CDR2 YFSETQ. This CDR3 has 15 amino acids. J gave up 5 bases and V 0 bases, and 5 bases lay outside the gene matches. CDR3 in amino acids: CASSLAGTGDHEQYF. CDR3 coding DNA: TGCGCCAGCAGCTTGGCCGGGACAGGGGATCACGAGCAGTACTTC.

This rearrangement joins TRBV6-5 to TRBJ1-2; D is possibly TRBD1 (5 bases). The CDR3 consists of 14 residues. The germline V and J ends were trimmed by 7 bases and 0 bases, with 12 bases remaining between them. CDR1 MNHEY and CDR2 SVGAGI come from the germline V gene. CDR3 loop: CASTPTVANYGYTF. The CDR3 DNA is TGTGCCAGCACTCCGACAGTTGCTAACTATGGCTACACCTTC.

J is TRBJ2-2 and V is TRBV5-1; 8 bases are shared with TRBD1. The CDR3 length is 14 residues. V was clipped by 0 bases and J by 7 bases; unmatched bases: 2. Germline V gene lookup returns CDR1 SGHRS and CDR2 YFSETQ. The CDR3 loop reads CASSLGTGHGELFF. In nucleotides, the CDR3 is TGCGCCAGCAGCTTGGGGACAGGGCACGGGGAGCTGTTTTTT.

The chain joins TRBV6-1 to TRBJ1-6, with 11 bases aligning to TRBD1. J lost 4 bases, V lost 2 bases, and 13 bases had no gene match. The CDR3 runs 20 residues. Germline V CDR1 and CDR2: MNHNS, SASEGT. The CDR3 nucleotides are TGTGCCAGCAGTGAAAATTTATGGACAGGGGGCGCATCTTATAATTCACCCCTCCACTTT. Translated, it gives CASSENLWTGGASYNSPLHF.

V and J are TRBV5-1 and TRBJ2-3; the match to TRBD1 covers 7 bases. The V segment lost 3 bases and the J segment 6 bases; nucleotides outside the gene matches: 4. Germline lookup yields CDR1 SGHRS and CDR2 YFSETQ. This CDR3 region has 13 residues. The CDR3 nucleotides are TGCGCCAGCAGCTCGACCAGGGGGGATACGCAGTATTTT. This sequence encodes CASSSTRGDTQYF.